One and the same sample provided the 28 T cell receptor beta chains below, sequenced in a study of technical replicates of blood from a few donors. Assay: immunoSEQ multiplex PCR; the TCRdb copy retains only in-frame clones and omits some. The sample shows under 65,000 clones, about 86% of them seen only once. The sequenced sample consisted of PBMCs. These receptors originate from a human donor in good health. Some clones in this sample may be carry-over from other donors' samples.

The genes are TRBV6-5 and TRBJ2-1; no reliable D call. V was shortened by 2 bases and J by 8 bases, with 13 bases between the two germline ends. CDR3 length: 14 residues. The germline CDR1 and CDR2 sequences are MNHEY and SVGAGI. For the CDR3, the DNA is TGTGCCAGCAGTTACGGCCAGAGGCGCGATGAGCAGTTCTTC. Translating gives CASSYGQRRDEQFF.

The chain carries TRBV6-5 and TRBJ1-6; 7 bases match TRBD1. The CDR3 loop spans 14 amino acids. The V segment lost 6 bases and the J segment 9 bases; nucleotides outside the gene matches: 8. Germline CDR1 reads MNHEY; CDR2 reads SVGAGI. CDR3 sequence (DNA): TGTGCCAGCAGCCAGGGGGTCTTGAGTTCACCCCTCCACTTT. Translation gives CASSQGVLSSPLHF.

For the CDR3, the DNA is TGTGCCAGCGGGGCAATGTACGGGCAAGAGACCCAGTACTTC. It yields the protein CASGAMYGQETQYF. The chain couples TRBV11-2 to TRBJ2-5, with TRBD1 as a possible D gene (5 bases). The CDR3 spans 14 residues. Germline V gives CDR1 SGHAT, CDR2 FQNNGV. The V and J ends lost 8 bases and 2 bases respectively, with 15 bases between them.

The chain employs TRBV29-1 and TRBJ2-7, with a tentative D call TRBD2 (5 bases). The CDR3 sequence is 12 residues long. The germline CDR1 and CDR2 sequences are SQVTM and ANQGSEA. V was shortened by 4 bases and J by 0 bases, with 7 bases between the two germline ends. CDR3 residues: CSVGGVSYEQYF. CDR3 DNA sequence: TGCAGCGTTGGGGGAGTCTCCTACGAGCAGTACTTC.

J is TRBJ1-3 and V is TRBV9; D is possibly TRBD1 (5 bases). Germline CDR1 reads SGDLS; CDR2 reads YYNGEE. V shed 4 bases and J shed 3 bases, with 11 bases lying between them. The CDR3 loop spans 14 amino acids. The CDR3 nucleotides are TGTGCCAGCAGCCCAGGGAATTTTGGAAACACCATATATTTT. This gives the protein CASSPGNFGNTIYF.

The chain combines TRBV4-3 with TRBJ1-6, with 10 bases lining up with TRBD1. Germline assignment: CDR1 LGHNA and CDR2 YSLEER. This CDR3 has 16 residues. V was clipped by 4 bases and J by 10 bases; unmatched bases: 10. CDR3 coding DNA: TGCGCCAGCAGCCCCGAATTGGGACAGGGGCGATCACCCCTCCACTTT. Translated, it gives CASSPELGQGRSPLHF.

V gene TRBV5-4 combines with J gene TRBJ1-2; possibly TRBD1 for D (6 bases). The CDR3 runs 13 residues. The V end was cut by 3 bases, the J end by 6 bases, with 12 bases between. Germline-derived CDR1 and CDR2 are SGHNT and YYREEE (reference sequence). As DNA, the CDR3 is TGTGCCAGCAGCTGGGGGAACAGGGATGGCTACACCTTC. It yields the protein CASSWGNRDGYTF. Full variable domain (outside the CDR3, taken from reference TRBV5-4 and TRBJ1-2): ETGVTQSPTHLIKTRGQQVTLRCSSQSGHNTVSWYQQALGQGPQFIFQYYREEENGRGNFPPRFSGLQFPNYSSELNVNALELDDSALYLCASSWGNRDGYTFGSGTRLTVV.

CDR3 loop: CASSQQGTSGALHF. CDR3 nucleotides: TGTGCCAGCAGCCAACAAGGGACATCCGGCGCCCTCCACTTT. The chain joins TRBV7-9 to TRBJ1-6; tentatively, D is TRBD1 (6 bases). The V end lost 5 bases, the J end lost 14 bases, and 19 bases lay between the germline ends. There are 14 residues in the CDR3. The germline gives CDR1 SEHNR, CDR2 FQNEAQ (reference sequence).

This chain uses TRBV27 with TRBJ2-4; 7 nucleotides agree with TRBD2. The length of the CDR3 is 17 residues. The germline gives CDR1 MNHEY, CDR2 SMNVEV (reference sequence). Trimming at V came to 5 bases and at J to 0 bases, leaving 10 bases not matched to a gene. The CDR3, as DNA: TGTGCCAGCAGTCCGCAACCCAGCGGGGTAGCCAAAAACATTCAGTACTTC. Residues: CASSPQPSGVAKNIQYF.

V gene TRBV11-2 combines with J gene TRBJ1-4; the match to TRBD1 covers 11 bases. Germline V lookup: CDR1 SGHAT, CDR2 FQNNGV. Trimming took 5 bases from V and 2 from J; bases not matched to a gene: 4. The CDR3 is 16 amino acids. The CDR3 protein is CASSNGQGATNEKLFF. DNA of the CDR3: TGTGCCAGCAGCAACGGACAGGGGGCCACTAATGAAAAACTGTTTTTT.

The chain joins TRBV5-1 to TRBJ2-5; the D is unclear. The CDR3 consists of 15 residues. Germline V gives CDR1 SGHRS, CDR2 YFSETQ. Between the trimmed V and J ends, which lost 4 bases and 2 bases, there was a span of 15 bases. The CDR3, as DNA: TGCGCCAGCAGCCCGGGTCCCGCGGCTCAAGAGACCCAGTACTTC. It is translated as CASSPGPAAQETQYF.

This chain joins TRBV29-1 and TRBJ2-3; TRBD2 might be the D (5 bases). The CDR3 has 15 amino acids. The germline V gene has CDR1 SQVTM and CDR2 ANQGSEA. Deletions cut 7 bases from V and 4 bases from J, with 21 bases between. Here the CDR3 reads CSAHLPLVRADTQYF. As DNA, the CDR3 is TGCAGCGCTCACCTCCCCCTGGTGCGGGCAGATACGCAGTATTTT.

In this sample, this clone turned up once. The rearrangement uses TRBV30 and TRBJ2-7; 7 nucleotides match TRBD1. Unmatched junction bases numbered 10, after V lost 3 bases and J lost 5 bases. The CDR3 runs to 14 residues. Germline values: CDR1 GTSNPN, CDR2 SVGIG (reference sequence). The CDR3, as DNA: TGTGCCTGGAGGGAACAGGGGTTTACCCACGAGCAGTACTTC. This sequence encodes CAWREQGFTHEQYF. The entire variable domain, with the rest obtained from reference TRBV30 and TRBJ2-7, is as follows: SQTIHQWPATLVQPVGSPLSLECTVEGTSNPNLYWYRQAAGRGLQLLFYSVGIGQISSEVPQNLSASRPQDRQFILSSKKLLLSDSGFYLCAWREQGFTHEQYFGPGTRLTVT.

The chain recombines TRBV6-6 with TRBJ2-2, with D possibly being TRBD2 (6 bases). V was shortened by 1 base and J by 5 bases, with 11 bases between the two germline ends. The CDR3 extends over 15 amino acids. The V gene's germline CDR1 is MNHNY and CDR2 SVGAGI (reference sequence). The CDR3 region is CASSYWRGSTGELFF. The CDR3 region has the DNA TGTGCCAGCAGTTACTGGCGGGGCTCTACCGGGGAGCTGTTTTTT.

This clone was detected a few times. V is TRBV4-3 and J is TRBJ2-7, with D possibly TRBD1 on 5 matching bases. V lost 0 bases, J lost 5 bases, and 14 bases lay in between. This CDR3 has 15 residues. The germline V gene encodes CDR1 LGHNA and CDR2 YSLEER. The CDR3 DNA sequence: TGCGCCAGCAGCCAAGATGGAAACAGGCTGAACGAGCAGTACTTC. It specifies CASSQDGNRLNEQYF.

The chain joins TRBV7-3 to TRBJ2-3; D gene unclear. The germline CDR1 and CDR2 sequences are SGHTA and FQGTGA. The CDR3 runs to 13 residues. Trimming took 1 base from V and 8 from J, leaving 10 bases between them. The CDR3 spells CASSLSHGSTQYF. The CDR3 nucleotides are TGTGCCAGCAGCTTAAGCCACGGGTCTACGCAGTATTTT.

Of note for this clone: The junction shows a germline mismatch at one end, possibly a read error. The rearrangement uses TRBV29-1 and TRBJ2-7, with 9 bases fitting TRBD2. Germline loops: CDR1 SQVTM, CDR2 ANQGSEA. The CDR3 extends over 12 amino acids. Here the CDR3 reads CSVGGLAGLEAF. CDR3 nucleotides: TGCAGCGTTGGAGGTCTAGCGGGACTAGAAGCTTTT.

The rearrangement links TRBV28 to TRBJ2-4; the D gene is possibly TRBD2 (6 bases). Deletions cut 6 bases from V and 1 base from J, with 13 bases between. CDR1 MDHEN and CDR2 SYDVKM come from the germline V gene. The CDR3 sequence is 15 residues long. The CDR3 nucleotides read TGTGCCAGCAGAGCCACCGGAGGGGCCAAAAACATTCAGTACTTC. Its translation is CASRATGGAKNIQYF.

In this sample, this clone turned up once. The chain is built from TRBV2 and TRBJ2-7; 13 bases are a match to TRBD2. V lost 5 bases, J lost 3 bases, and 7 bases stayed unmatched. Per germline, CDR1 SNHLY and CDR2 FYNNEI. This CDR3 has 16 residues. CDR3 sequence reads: CASSQKGLAGSYEQYF. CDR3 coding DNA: TGTGCCAGCAGTCAGAAGGGACTAGCGGGAAGCTACGAGCAGTACTTC. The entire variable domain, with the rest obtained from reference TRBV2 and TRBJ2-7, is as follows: EPEVTQTPSHQVTQMGQEVILRCVPISNHLYFYWYRQILGQKVEFLVSFYNNEISEKSEIFDDQFSVERPDGSNFTLKIRSTKLEDSAMYFCASSQKGLAGSYEQYFGPGTRLTVT.

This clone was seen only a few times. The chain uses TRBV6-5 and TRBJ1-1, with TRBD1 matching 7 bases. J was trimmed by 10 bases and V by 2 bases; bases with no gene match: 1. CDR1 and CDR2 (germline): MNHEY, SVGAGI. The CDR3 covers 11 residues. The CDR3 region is CASSYKGAAFF. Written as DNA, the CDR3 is TGTGCCAGCAGTTACAAGGGGGCAGCTTTCTTT.

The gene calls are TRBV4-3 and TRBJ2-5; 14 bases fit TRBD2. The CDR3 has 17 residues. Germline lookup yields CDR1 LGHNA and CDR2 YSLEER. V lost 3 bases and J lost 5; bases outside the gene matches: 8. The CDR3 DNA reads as TGCGCCAGCAGCCAGTTCCCGGGACTAGCGGGAGTCGAGACCCAGTACTTC. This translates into CASSQFPGLAGVETQYF.

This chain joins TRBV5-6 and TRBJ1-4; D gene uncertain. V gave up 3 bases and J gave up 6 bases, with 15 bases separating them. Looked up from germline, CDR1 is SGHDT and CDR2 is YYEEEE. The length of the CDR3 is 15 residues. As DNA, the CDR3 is TGTGCCAGCAGCTCCATGGCGGGTTTGGATGAAAAACTGTTTTTT. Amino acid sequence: CASSSMAGLDEKLFF.

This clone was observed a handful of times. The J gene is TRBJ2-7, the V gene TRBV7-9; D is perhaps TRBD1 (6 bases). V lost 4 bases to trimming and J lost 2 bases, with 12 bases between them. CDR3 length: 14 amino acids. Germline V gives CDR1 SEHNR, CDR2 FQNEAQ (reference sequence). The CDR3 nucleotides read TGTGCCAGCAGCTACCGGGACACTCCCTACGAGCAGTACTTC. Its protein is CASSYRDTPYEQYF.

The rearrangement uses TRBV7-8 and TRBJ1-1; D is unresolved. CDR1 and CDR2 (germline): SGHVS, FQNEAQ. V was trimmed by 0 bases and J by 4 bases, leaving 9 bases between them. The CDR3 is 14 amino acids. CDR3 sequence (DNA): TGTGCCAGCAGCTTAGCGCCGGCGGGCACTGAAGCTTTCTTT. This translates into CASSLAPAGTEAFF. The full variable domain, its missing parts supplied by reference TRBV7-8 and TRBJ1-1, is GAGVSQSPRYKVAKRGQDVALRCDPISGHVSLFWYQQALGQGPEFLTYFQNEAQLDKSGLPSDRFFAERPEGSVSTLKIQRTQQEDSAVYLCASSLAPAGTEAFFGQGTRLTVV.

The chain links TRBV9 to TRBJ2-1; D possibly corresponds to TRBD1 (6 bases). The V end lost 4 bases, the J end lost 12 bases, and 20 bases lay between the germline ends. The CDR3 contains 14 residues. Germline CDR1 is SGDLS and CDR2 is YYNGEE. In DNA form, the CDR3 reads TGTGCCAGCAGCACTTCCGGGACAACCGGAGGGCAGTTCTTC. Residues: CASSTSGTTGGQFF.

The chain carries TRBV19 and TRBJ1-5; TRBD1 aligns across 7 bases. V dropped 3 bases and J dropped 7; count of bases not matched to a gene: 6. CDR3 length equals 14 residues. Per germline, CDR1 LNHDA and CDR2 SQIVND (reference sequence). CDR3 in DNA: TGTGCCAGTAGTATTAGGGGGCTGGGACAGCCCCAGCATTTT. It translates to CASSIRGLGQPQHF.

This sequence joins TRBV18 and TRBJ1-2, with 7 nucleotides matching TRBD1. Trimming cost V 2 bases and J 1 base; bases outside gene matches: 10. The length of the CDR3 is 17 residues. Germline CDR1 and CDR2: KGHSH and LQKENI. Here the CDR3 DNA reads TGTGCCAGCTCACCATTTGAACAGGGGAAGGGTAACTATGGCTACACCTTC. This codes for CASSPFEQGKGNYGYTF.

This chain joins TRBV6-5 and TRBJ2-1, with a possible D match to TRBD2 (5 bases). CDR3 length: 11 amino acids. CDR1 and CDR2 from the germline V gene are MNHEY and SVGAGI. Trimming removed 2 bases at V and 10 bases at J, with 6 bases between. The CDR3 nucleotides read TGTGCCAGCAGTTACAGCGGAGAGCAGTTCTTC. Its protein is CASSYSGEQFF.